This TCR beta chain originates from a study of early T cells in non-severe SARS-CoV-2 infection. TCRdb ran MiXCR on the 5' RACE reads and lists one entry per CDR3 protein. The repertoire consists of tens of thousands of distinct CDR3 sequences, with 5.5% to 6% occurring once and the leading ten covering roughly 4.9%. This clonotype was found many times. Trimming shortened V by 6 bases and J by 6 bases, and 17 bases separated the two germline ends. This CDR3 has 13 residues. The germline V gene has CDR1 DFQATT and CDR2 SNEGSKA (reference sequence). The sequence came from an adult who was a healthcare worker with PCR-confirmed SARS-CoV-2 infection or an uninfected control (not recorded which). Sample: whole blood. The chain employs TRBV20-1 and TRBJ1-2, with unresolved D. The CDR3 DNA sequence: TGCAGTGCGAGGGCCGTAGGGTCCCATGGCTACACCTTC. It translates to CSARAVGSHGYTF.